This T cell receptor (beta chain) was profiled in a study of blood T cell repertoires in COVID-19. About the research overall: COVID-19 samples, acute and convalescent, were from the United States, Italy and Spain. T cells, B-cell-depleted T cells, or PBMCs supplied cDNA or gDNA.

The germline V gene encodes CDR1 SGDLS and CDR2 YYNGEE. The CDR3 loop spans 15 amino acids. V trimming: 0 bases; J trimming: 4 bases; junction bases outside the gene matches: 3. The repertoire was sequenced with immunoSEQ multiplex PCR; TCRdb's copy has only in-frame clones and lacks some. The sample shows 150,000 to 200,000 clones, around nine tenths of them seen only once. The sample was peripheral blood. This receptor was taken from a man aged 18 to 30 with active or convalescent COVID-19. This chain connects TRBV9 to TRBJ2-5; 10 bases align to TRBD1. The CDR3, as DNA: TGTGCCAGCAGCGTAGGGGACAGGGGAGGAGAGACCCAGTACTTC. It yields the protein CASSVGDRGGETQYF.